Listed below are T cell receptor beta chains from one sample, sequenced in a study of cytomegalovirus exposure and HLA in healthy donors. Assay: immunoSEQ multiplex PCR; the TCRdb copy retains only in-frame clones and omits some. The listing contains about 60,000 clones. The sequencing sample was made of PBMCs. These receptors were taken from a man aged 50-59 years in good health and CMV-seropositive. The CDR3 runs from the conserved cysteine through the conserved F or W. D genes are given only for firm matches.

v_call: TRBV19
j_call: TRBJ1-1
d_call: .
cdr3_aa: CASSVIGQTEAFF
cdr3_nt: TGTGCCAGTAGTGTCATCGGACAGACTGAAGCTTTCTTT

v_call: TRBV4-1
j_call: TRBJ1-2
d_call: TRBD1
cdr3_aa: CASSQDRQGSYGYTF
cdr3_nt: TGCGCCAGCAGCCAAGATAGACAGGGAAGCTATGGCTACACCTTC

v_call: TRBV9
j_call: TRBJ2-3
d_call: .
cdr3_aa: CASSVAGGASTDTQYF
cdr3_nt: TGTGCCAGCAGCGTAGCTGGCGGGGCAAGCACAGATACGCAGTATTTT

v_call: TRBV25-1
j_call: TRBJ1-2
d_call: TRBD1
cdr3_aa: CASSRTGGHSNYGYTF
cdr3_nt: TGTGCCAGCAGCCGGACAGGAGGGCACAGTAACTATGGCTACACCTTC

v_call: TRBV30
j_call: TRBJ2-3
d_call: TRBD2
cdr3_aa: CAWSVRFGGGGTDTQYF
cdr3_nt: TGTGCCTGGAGTGTACGGTTCGGCGGGGGGGGCACAGATACGCAGTATTTT

v_call: TRBV19
j_call: TRBJ2-7
d_call: .
cdr3_aa: CASSISGQGIYEQYF
cdr3_nt: TGTGCCAGTAGTATTTCGGGGCAGGGGATCTACGAGCAGTACTTC

v_call: TRBV6-4
j_call: TRBJ2-1
d_call: TRBD2
cdr3_aa: CASSLRASGSIYEQFF
cdr3_nt: TGTGCCAGCAGTCTGAGGGCTAGCGGGAGTATCTATGAGCAGTTCTTC

v_call: TRBV7-2
j_call: TRBJ2-5
d_call: .
cdr3_aa: CASSWAHGETQYF
cdr3_nt: TGTGCCAGCAGCTGGGCCCATGGAGAGACCCAGTACTTC

v_call: TRBV5-8
j_call: TRBJ1-1
d_call: .
cdr3_aa: CASSRQDTEAFF
cdr3_nt: TGTGCCAGCAGCCGACAAGACACTGAAGCTTTCTTT

v_call: TRBV28
j_call: TRBJ1-4
d_call: .
cdr3_aa: CASSIDTGFREKLFF
cdr3_nt: TGTGCCAGCAGTATCGACACAGGGTTCCGTGAAAAACTGTTTTTT

v_call: TRBV19
j_call: TRBJ2-2
d_call: TRBD2
cdr3_aa: CASSTGTSGNTGELFF
cdr3_nt: TGTGCCAGTAGTACCGGGACTAGCGGGAACACCGGGGAGCTGTTTTTT

v_call: TRBV29-1
j_call: TRBJ1-1
d_call: TRBD1
cdr3_aa: CSGLGQLNTEAFF
cdr3_nt: TGCAGCGGCCTGGGACAGCTGAACACTGAAGCTTTCTTT

v_call: TRBV7-2
j_call: TRBJ1-6
d_call: .
cdr3_aa: CASSLDPGGTSPLHF
cdr3_nt: TGTGCCAGCAGCTTAGATCCTGGAGGGACGTCACCCCTCCACTTT

v_call: TRBV11-3
j_call: TRBJ2-1
d_call: .
cdr3_aa: CASSLGIGSYNEQFF
cdr3_nt: TGTGCCAGCAGCTTAGGAATCGGGTCCTACAATGAGCAGTTCTTC

v_call: TRBV6-5
j_call: TRBJ2-7
d_call: TRBD1
cdr3_aa: CASSSDRGNEQYF
cdr3_nt: TGTGCCAGCAGTTCAGACAGGGGAAACGAGCAGTACTTC

v_call: TRBV9
j_call: TRBJ2-1
d_call: TRBD1
cdr3_aa: CASSTAGQGYNEQFF
cdr3_nt: TGTGCCAGCAGCACAGCGGGACAGGGGTACAATGAGCAGTTCTTC

v_call: TRBV2
j_call: TRBJ1-4
d_call: .
cdr3_aa: CASTPGRGNEKLFF
cdr3_nt: TGTGCCAGCACCCCTGGGAGGGGGAATGAAAAACTGTTTTTT

v_call: TRBV19
j_call: TRBJ1-6
d_call: TRBD1
cdr3_aa: CASSPRQGATNSPLHF
cdr3_nt: TGTGCCAGTAGTCCTCGACAGGGGGCCACTAATTCACCCCTCCACTTT

v_call: TRBV28
j_call: TRBJ1-2
d_call: TRBD1
cdr3_aa: CASTPRADREDYGYTF
cdr3_nt: TGTGCCAGCACTCCCCGCGCGGACAGGGAAGACTATGGCTACACCTTC

v_call: TRBV13
j_call: TRBJ2-3
d_call: TRBD2
cdr3_aa: CASSINLSGRAADTQYF
cdr3_nt: TGTGCCAGCAGCATTAACCTTAGCGGGAGGGCCGCAGATACGCAGTATTTT

v_call: TRBV2
j_call: TRBJ1-3
d_call: TRBD1
cdr3_aa: CASSGGTGAGNTIYF
cdr3_nt: TGTGCCAGCAGTGGAGGGACAGGGGCTGGAAACACCATATATTTT

v_call: TRBV7-9
j_call: TRBJ2-5
d_call: TRBD2
cdr3_aa: CASSLGSGGARETQYF
cdr3_nt: TGTGCCAGCAGCTTAGGGAGCGGGGGGGCAAGAGAGACCCAGTACTTC

v_call: TRBV6-5
j_call: TRBJ2-2
d_call: TRBD1
cdr3_aa: CASSYRRGRTGELFF
cdr3_nt: TGTGCCAGCAGTTACCGCAGGGGGCGGACCGGGGAGCTGTTTTTT

v_call: TRBV19
j_call: TRBJ2-1
d_call: TRBD2
cdr3_aa: CASSIALAGGRDEQFF
cdr3_nt: TGTGCCAGTAGTATAGCCCTAGCGGGGGGCAGGGATGAGCAGTTCTTC

v_call: TRBV4-3
j_call: TRBJ2-1
d_call: TRBD2
cdr3_aa: CASSQEIGGLAVYNEQFF
cdr3_nt: TGCGCCAGCAGCCAAGAAATCGGGGGACTAGCAGTCTACAATGAGCAGTTCTTC

v_call: TRBV6-5
j_call: TRBJ2-7
d_call: TRBD1
cdr3_aa: CASIAPGQGAYEQYF
cdr3_nt: TGTGCCAGCATCGCACCGGGACAGGGGGCCTACGAGCAGTACTTC

v_call: TRBV7-2
j_call: TRBJ2-3
d_call: .
cdr3_aa: CASSSAGRPRGDTQYF
cdr3_nt: TGTGCCAGCAGCTCCGCCGGCCGGCCCCGGGGAGATACGCAGTATTTT

v_call: TRBV10-3
j_call: TRBJ2-7
d_call: TRBD1
cdr3_aa: CAITGGQGSYEQYF
cdr3_nt: TGTGCCATCACCGGTGGACAGGGTTCCTACGAGCAGTACTTC

v_call: TRBV19
j_call: TRBJ1-1
d_call: .
cdr3_aa: CASSPRHGRGNTEAFF
cdr3_nt: TGTGCCAGTAGTCCACGGCACGGAAGGGGGAACACTGAAGCTTTCTTT

v_call: TRBV10-1
j_call: TRBJ1-5
d_call: TRBD1
cdr3_aa: CASTDRDRVTGPQHF
cdr3_nt: TGCGCCAGCACCGACCGGGACAGGGTCACTGGGCCCCAGCATTTT

v_call: TRBV10-3
j_call: TRBJ2-5
d_call: TRBD1
cdr3_aa: CATLKTGTQETQYF
cdr3_nt: TGTGCCACACTCAAGACAGGGACCCAAGAGACCCAGTACTTC

v_call: TRBV7-9
j_call: TRBJ1-1
d_call: .
cdr3_aa: CASSLAPNTEAFF
cdr3_nt: TGTGCCAGCAGCTTGGCACCTAACACTGAAGCTTTCTTT

v_call: TRBV2
j_call: TRBJ2-7
d_call: .
cdr3_aa: CASNSGVYEQYF
cdr3_nt: TGTGCCAGCAATTCGGGGGTTTACGAGCAGTACTTC

v_call: TRBV9
j_call: TRBJ2-7
d_call: TRBD2
cdr3_aa: CASSVLAGGPGEQYF
cdr3_nt: TGTGCCAGCAGCGTTTTAGCGGGAGGGCCGGGGGAGCAGTACTTC

v_call: TRBV7-2
j_call: TRBJ2-1
d_call: TRBD2
cdr3_aa: CASSLEGREGNEQFF
cdr3_nt: TGTGCCAGCAGCTTAGAGGGGCGGGAGGGCAATGAGCAGTTCTTC

v_call: TRBV7-3
j_call: TRBJ2-5
d_call: .
cdr3_aa: CASSLSIQETQYF
cdr3_nt: TGTGCCAGCAGCTTATCCATTCAAGAGACCCAGTACTTC

v_call: TRBV5-1
j_call: TRBJ2-2
d_call: .
cdr3_aa: CASSLGQDTTGELFF
cdr3_nt: TGCGCCAGCAGCTTGGGGCAGGATACCACCGGGGAGCTGTTTTTT

v_call: TRBV6-6
j_call: TRBJ1-2
d_call: TRBD1
cdr3_aa: CASSLGQGQKSYTF
cdr3_nt: TGTGCCAGCAGTCTCGGACAGGGGCAAAAAAGCTACACCTTC

v_call: TRBV29-1
j_call: TRBJ2-1
d_call: TRBD2
cdr3_aa: CSVAAGDDNEQFF
cdr3_nt: TGCAGCGTTGCGGCGGGAGATGACAATGAGCAGTTCTTC

v_call: TRBV30
j_call: TRBJ1-2
d_call: .
cdr3_aa: CAWSVPGRYGYTF
cdr3_nt: TGTGCCTGGAGTGTACCGGGAAGGTATGGCTACACCTTC

v_call: TRBV5-1
j_call: TRBJ1-2
d_call: .
cdr3_aa: CASSPREGGNYGYTF
cdr3_nt: TGCGCCAGCAGCCCCCGTGAAGGGGGTAACTATGGCTACACCTTC

v_call: TRBV7-6
j_call: TRBJ2-7
d_call: .
cdr3_aa: CASSLSGSSYEQYF
cdr3_nt: TGTGCCAGCAGCTTATCCGGGAGCTCCTACGAGCAGTACTTC

v_call: TRBV7-6
j_call: TRBJ2-5
d_call: TRBD2
cdr3_aa: CASSQGLAGGETQYF
cdr3_nt: TGTGCCAGCAGCCAGGGACTAGCGGGAGGAGAGACCCAGTACTTC

v_call: TRBV6-6
j_call: TRBJ1-5
d_call: .
cdr3_aa: CASSYDRLFNQPQHF
cdr3_nt: TGTGCCAGCAGTTACGACAGGCTCTTCAATCAGCCCCAGCATTTT

v_call: TRBV28
j_call: TRBJ1-1
d_call: .
cdr3_aa: CASSFLGTGGLTEAFF
cdr3_nt: TGTGCCAGCAGTTTTTTGGGGACCGGGGGACTCACTGAAGCTTTCTTT

v_call: TRBV4-3
j_call: TRBJ2-1
d_call: TRBD2
cdr3_aa: CASSQGDSGGNYNEQFF
cdr3_nt: TGCGCCAGCAGCCAAGGCGATAGCGGGGGAAATTACAATGAGCAGTTCTTC

v_call: TRBV9
j_call: TRBJ2-1
d_call: TRBD2
cdr3_aa: CASSVGLLYNEQFF
cdr3_nt: TGTGCCAGCAGCGTGGGACTACTCTACAATGAGCAGTTCTTC

v_call: TRBV4-1
j_call: TRBJ2-3
d_call: .
cdr3_aa: CASSQGPGADTQYF
cdr3_nt: TGCGCCAGCAGCCAAGGTCCGGGGGCAGATACGCAGTATTTT

v_call: TRBV7-9
j_call: TRBJ2-7
d_call: TRBD1
cdr3_aa: CASSLHPQGQGSPYEQYF
cdr3_nt: TGTGCCAGCAGCCTACACCCCCAGGGACAGGGGTCCCCCTACGAGCAGTACTTC

v_call: TRBV9
j_call: TRBJ1-1
d_call: .
cdr3_aa: CASSVRPDGDTEAFF
cdr3_nt: TGTGCCAGCAGCGTACGCCCAGACGGGGACACTGAAGCTTTCTTT

v_call: TRBV5-4
j_call: TRBJ1-2
d_call: TRBD1
cdr3_aa: CASSLTGGKKDYGYTF
cdr3_nt: TGTGCCAGCAGCTTGACAGGGGGGAAGAAGGATTATGGCTACACCTTC

v_call: TRBV5-1
j_call: TRBJ2-3
d_call: TRBD2
cdr3_aa: CASSGRGGPTDTQYF
cdr3_nt: TGCGCCAGCAGCGGACGGGGGGGCCCCACAGATACGCAGTATTTT

v_call: TRBV6-5
j_call: TRBJ1-1
d_call: .
cdr3_aa: CASLAGALNTEAFF
cdr3_nt: TGTGCCAGCCTCGCAGGGGCGTTGAACACTGAAGCTTTCTTT

v_call: TRBV7-2
j_call: TRBJ2-2
d_call: .
cdr3_aa: CASSLVTTNTGELFF
cdr3_nt: TGTGCCAGCAGCTTAGTTACAACGAACACCGGGGAGCTGTTTTTT

v_call: TRBV30
j_call: TRBJ2-3
d_call: .
cdr3_aa: CAWTHGRGPDTQYF
cdr3_nt: TGTGCCTGGACCCACGGGCGGGGCCCAGATACGCAGTATTTT

v_call: TRBV7-6
j_call: TRBJ2-3
d_call: .
cdr3_aa: CASSPRQKDTQYF
cdr3_nt: TGTGCCAGCAGCCCCCGACAGAAAGATACGCAGTATTTT

v_call: TRBV29-1
j_call: TRBJ1-2
d_call: TRBD1
cdr3_aa: CSVRTGGGYTF
cdr3_nt: TGCAGCGTCCGGACAGGAGGGGGCTACACCTTC

v_call: TRBV5-6
j_call: TRBJ2-1
d_call: .
cdr3_aa: CASSHLTRRYEQFF
cdr3_nt: TGTGCCAGCAGCCATCTGACTAGGAGGTATGAGCAGTTCTTC

v_call: TRBV6-1
j_call: TRBJ1-1
d_call: TRBD1
cdr3_aa: CASSQPGQGRTFF
cdr3_nt: TGTGCCAGCAGTCAACCGGGACAGGGGCGGACTTTCTTT

v_call: TRBV5-1
j_call: TRBJ1-1
d_call: TRBD1
cdr3_aa: CASSLRGRGTEAFF
cdr3_nt: TGCGCCAGCAGCTTGAGGGGGCGTGGGACTGAAGCTTTCTTT